What follows describes a single T cell receptor beta chain. Antigen specificity is unknown. Those who donated, Caucasian adults without exception, all lived in Nashville, Tennessee. Assay: immunoSEQ multiplex PCR; the TCRdb copy retains only in-frame clones and omits some. The sample records 550,000 to 800,000 clones, roughly 70% being singletons. The sample belongs to a study of shared clonotypes between healthy human individuals. Turning to the study itself: There were three CD4 naive, three CD4 memory, two CD8 naive and one CD8 memory plates per donor. Study results and limitations: Several donors held about 5.1% of naive CD4 clonotypes in common.

The CDR3 is 14 residues long. Trimming removed 7 bases at V and 1 base at J, with 10 bases between. Germline V gives CDR1 MNHNS, CDR2 SASEGT. What was sequenced was memory CD4+ T cells sorted from blood. Subset here: CD45RA-negative fraction. The origin of this receptor is a woman between 25 and 40 years old in good health. The chain joins TRBV6-1 to TRBJ2-2, with D unresolved. DNA of the CDR3: TGTGCCAGCATTCTGGACCAGAACACCGGGGAGCTGTTTTTT. This translates into CASILDQNTGELFF.